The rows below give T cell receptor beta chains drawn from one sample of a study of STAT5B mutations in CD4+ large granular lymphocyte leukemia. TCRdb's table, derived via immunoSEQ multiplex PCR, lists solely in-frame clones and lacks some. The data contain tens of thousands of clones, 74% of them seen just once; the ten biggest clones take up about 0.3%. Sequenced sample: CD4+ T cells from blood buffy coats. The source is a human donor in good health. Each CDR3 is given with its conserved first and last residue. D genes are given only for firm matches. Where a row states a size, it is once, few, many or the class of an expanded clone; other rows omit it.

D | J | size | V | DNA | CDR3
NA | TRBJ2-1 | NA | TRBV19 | TGTGCCAGTAGTATAGGAAGGGGACCCTACAATGAGCAGTTCTTC | CASSIGRGPYNEQFF
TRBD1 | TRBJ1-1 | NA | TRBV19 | TGTGCCAGTAGTTTTGGGACAGACACTGAAGCTTTCTTT | CASSFGTDTEAFF
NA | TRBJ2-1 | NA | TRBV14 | TGTGCCAGCAGCCTAAGTACTAGGCGAGTGGAGTTCTTC | CASSLSTRRVEFF
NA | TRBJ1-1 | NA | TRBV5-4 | TGTGCCAGCAGCTTGGAGATAGACACTGAAGCTTTCTTT | CASSLEIDTEAFF
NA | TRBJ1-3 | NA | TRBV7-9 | TGTGCCAGCAGCTTAGCGCGTATGTGGGGCGCAACGGGAAACACCATATATTTT | CASSLARMWGATGNTIYF
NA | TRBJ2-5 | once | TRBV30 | TGTGCCTGGAGGGGTAGGGGACAAGAGACCCAGTACTTC | CAWRGRGQETQYF
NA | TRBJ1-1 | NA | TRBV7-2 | TGTGCCAGCAGCTTAGCGCAGTACTTCAGGGGAACTGAAGCTTTCTTT | CASSLAQYFRGTEAFF
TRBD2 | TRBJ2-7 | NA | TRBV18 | TGTGCCAGCTCAGTTTCGGGACTAGCGGGGGCCTCCTCCTACGAGCAGTACTTC | CASSVSGLAGASSYEQYF
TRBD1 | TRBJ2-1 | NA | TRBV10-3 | TGTGCCATCAAGGTCGGGACAGGGAACTACAATGAGCAGTTCTTC | CAIKVGTGNYNEQFF
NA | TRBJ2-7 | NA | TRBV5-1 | TGCGCCAGCAGCTTGCCGGAGGGACCCTACGAGCAGTACTTC | CASSLPEGPYEQYF
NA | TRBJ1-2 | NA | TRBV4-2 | TGTGCCAGCAGCCCCGGGGGCGGACGACCTAATGGCTACACCTTC | CASSPGGGRPNGYTF
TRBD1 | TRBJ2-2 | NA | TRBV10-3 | TGTGCCATCAGGCCCACAGGGGACACCGGGGAGCTGTTTTTT | CAIRPTGDTGELFF